This T cell receptor (beta chain) comes out of a study of shared clonotypes between healthy human individuals. Study-level information: For every donor, three CD4 naive, three CD4 memory, two CD8 naive and one CD8 memory plates were used.

Trimming stripped 4 bases from V and 4 bases from J, with 20 bases between. Germline values: CDR1 SGHDT, CDR2 YYEEEE. This CDR3 contains 16 residues. Method: immunoSEQ multiplex PCR; TCRdb's copy keeps in-frame clones and lacks some. The table lists millions of clones, just over 90% of them singletons. The chain joins TRBV5-6 to TRBJ1-1; perhaps TRBD1 as D (6 bases). What was sequenced was naive CD4+ T cells from PBMCs. Subset here: CD45RA+ positively selected. The sequence was obtained from a man younger than 35 in good health. Some clones in this sample may be carry-over from other donors' samples. The CDR3 coding sequence is TGTGCCAGCAGCCGACGCCAAACAGGGAGGGGCACTGAAGCTTTCTTT. Its protein product is CASSRRQTGRGTEAFF. The full variable domain, rest sourced from reference TRBV5-6 and TRBJ1-1, is DAGVTQSPTHLIKTRGQQVTLRCSPKSGHDTVSWYQQALGQGPQFIFQYYEEEERQRGNFPDRFSGHQFPNYSSELNVNALLLGDSALYLCASSRRQTGRGTEAFFGQGTRLTVV.